This is a list of T cell receptor beta chains from one sample in a study of shared clonotypes between healthy human individuals. Produced via immunoSEQ multiplex PCR; TCRdb's table is partial and in-frame only. This sample has under 2,500,000 clones, with nearly 97% found just once. What was sequenced was naive CD4+ T cells sorted from blood. These receptor sequences come from a man between 18 and 29 years old in good health. CDR3s leave out the opening cysteine and the closing phenylalanine or tryptophan. Clone sizes are given selectively: once, few, many, or a class where the clone is expanded.

J: TRBJ1-2; size: NA; V: TRBV10-3; CDR3: AISESTRGNGYT
J: TRBJ2-1; size: NA; V: TRBV10-2; CDR3: ASRVSGGDYNEQF
J: TRBJ1-2; size: NA; V: TRBV4-1; CDR3: ASSQVPGGHNYGYT
J: TRBJ1-1; size: once; V: TRBV9; CDR3: ASSYSGGNTEAF
J: TRBJ2-1; size: NA; V: TRBV5-4; CDR3: ASSLDSGIYNEQF
J: TRBJ1-6; size: NA; V: TRBV30; CDR3: AGPGFDSPLH
J: TRBJ2-7; size: NA; V: TRBV6-1; CDR3: ASSRTSGTIYEQY
J: TRBJ1-2; size: NA; V: TRBV4-1; CDR3: ASSQGWTGSYGYT
J: TRBJ1-2; size: NA; V: TRBV5-1; CDR3: ASSLDRLTIYT
J: TRBJ1-1; size: NA; V: TRBV28; CDR3: ASTPSVVGVAEAF
J: TRBJ2-1; size: NA; V: TRBV5-1; CDR3: ASSSLAGRSYNEQF
J: TRBJ2-4; size: NA; V: TRBV7-9; CDR3: ASSQMGTSGSLQY
J: TRBJ1-2; size: NA; V: TRBV6-5; CDR3: ASSYSRQNYGYT
J: TRBJ2-1; size: NA; V: TRBV28; CDR3: ASSLFRVRGVEQF
J: TRBJ1-2; size: NA; V: TRBV5-1; CDR3: ASSFDRGINYGYT
J: TRBJ2-4; size: NA; V: TRBV30; CDR3: AWSVEGTSGRRAKNIQY
J: TRBJ1-1; size: once; V: TRBV30; CDR3: AWSVTGADGKAF
J: TRBJ2-5; size: NA; V: TRBV5-1; CDR3: ASSLEGLASQY
J: TRBJ2-1; size: NA; V: TRBV28; CDR3: ASSLWTQQF
J: TRBJ2-7; size: NA; V: TRBV30; CDR3: AWNHRLAVAGEQY
J: TRBJ1-1; size: once; V: TRBV2; CDR3: ASSEQVRTEAF
J: TRBJ2-7; size: NA; V: TRBV7-8; CDR3: ASSLETGGILYEQY
J: TRBJ2-1; size: once; V: TRBV25-1; CDR3: ASSEYVGQGPNNEQF
J: TRBJ2-3; size: NA; V: TRBV14; CDR3: ASSQDAGLAGGTQY
J: TRBJ1-3; size: few; V: TRBV5-4; CDR3: ASSLAGVSGNTIY
J: TRBJ1-1; size: NA; V: TRBV7-2; CDR3: ASSYYRGARSTNTEAF
J: TRBJ2-7; size: NA; V: TRBV6-1; CDR3: ASRLGQGGREQY
J: TRBJ2-1; size: NA; V: TRBV6-1; CDR3: ASTLRGADYNEQF
J: TRBJ2-1; size: NA; V: TRBV2; CDR3: ASSVLTSGVYNEQF
J: TRBJ1-5; size: NA; V: TRBV10-3; CDR3: AITGGLDQPQH
J: TRBJ1-1; size: NA; V: TRBV5-4; CDR3: ASSVTGAGWDTEAF
J: TRBJ2-7; size: NA; V: TRBV7-3; CDR3: ASSPTPGAYEQY
J: TRBJ2-7; size: NA; V: TRBV6-6; CDR3: ASSRGEYEQY
J: TRBJ1-1; size: NA; V: TRBV18; CDR3: ASSQSGTGEVGAF
J: TRBJ2-2; size: NA; V: TRBV6-5; CDR3: ASSDKTGELF
J: TRBJ2-3; size: NA; V: TRBV18; CDR3: ASAPAGGSTDTQY
J: TRBJ1-1; size: NA; V: TRBV7-2; CDR3: ASSLGGRGLNTEAF
J: TRBJ2-6; size: NA; V: TRBV7-9; CDR3: ASSLVTLRISSGANVLT
J: TRBJ2-7; size: NA; V: TRBV15; CDR3: ATSRGHGYRGPYEQY
J: TRBJ1-4; size: NA; V: TRBV6-1; CDR3: ASTAGATNEKLF
J: TRBJ1-5; size: NA; V: TRBV10-3; CDR3: AISSPSPQGLNQPQH
J: TRBJ2-2; size: NA; V: TRBV19; CDR3: ASSFSGTIANTGELF
J: TRBJ2-2; size: NA; V: TRBV5-4; CDR3: ASSLDMSANTGELF
J: TRBJ2-1; size: NA; V: TRBV2; CDR3: ASTLDRGEYNEQF
J: TRBJ2-7; size: NA; V: TRBV27; CDR3: ASSFPPAPKIEQY
J: TRBJ2-2; size: NA; V: TRBV5-1; CDR3: ASSFRRGANTGELF
J: TRBJ1-5; size: NA; V: TRBV5-1; CDR3: ASSRDPGRNQPQH
J: TRBJ2-7; size: NA; V: TRBV7-2; CDR3: ASSFGTSGSPYEQY
J: TRBJ2-5; size: NA; V: TRBV5-4; CDR3: ASSWTAGETQY
J: TRBJ2-5; size: NA; V: TRBV9; CDR3: ASSVGGLGSQETQY
J: TRBJ1-5; size: once; V: TRBV7-9; CDR3: ASSLEPIGRKEGQPQH
J: TRBJ2-1; size: once; V: TRBV5-1; CDR3: ASSQTLVTNEQF
J: TRBJ1-4; size: NA; V: TRBV6-5; CDR3: ASSSSREKLF
J: TRBJ1-2; size: NA; V: TRBV7-9; CDR3: ASSPTLQGARENYGYT
J: TRBJ2-4; size: once; V: TRBV5-4; CDR3: ASSLNRQTNIQY
J: TRBJ2-2; size: NA; V: TRBV5-1; CDR3: ASSLAPDNFVNWNTGELF
J: TRBJ2-1; size: NA; V: TRBV7-9; CDR3: ASGQGEQF
J: TRBJ2-2; size: NA; V: TRBV4-1; CDR3: ASSQAWQANTGELF
J: TRBJ1-2; size: NA; V: TRBV5-1; CDR3: ASSFRTGGSYGYT